This is a list of T cell receptor beta chains from one sample in a study of shared clonotypes between healthy human individuals. The repertoire was sequenced with immunoSEQ multiplex PCR; TCRdb's copy has only in-frame clones and lacks some. The sample lists some 2,000,000 clones, about 95% occurring once. The sequenced sample was naive CD4+ T cells sorted from blood. The source of these receptors is a young man in good health. Both conserved end residues are part of each CDR3. D genes are given only for firm matches. Clone size is given for some rows only: seen once, a few or many times, or a class if the clone is expanded.

V	D	J	size	DNA	CDR3
TRBV2	NA	TRBJ2-7	NA	TGTGCCAGCATTAGGGGACTGAGCTACGAGCAGTACTTC	CASIRGLSYEQYF
TRBV28	TRBD1	TRBJ1-4	NA	TGTGCCAGCAGTCCGCCGACAGGGGGAAATGAAAAACTGTTTTTT	CASSPPTGGNEKLFF
TRBV10-3	NA	TRBJ1-1	NA	TGTGCCATCAGCCTCGGACCGACAATAGGACCTGAAGCTTTCTTT	CAISLGPTIGPEAFF
TRBV5-1	NA	TRBJ2-3	NA	TGCGCCAGCAGCTTAAGGGGCGGCATGGATACGCAGTATTTT	CASSLRGGMDTQYF
TRBV5-1	NA	TRBJ2-2	NA	TGCGCCAGCAGCTTGGAACCTGGGAGATACACCGGGGAGCTGTTTTTT	CASSLEPGRYTGELFF
TRBV7-9	TRBD1	TRBJ2-5	NA	TGTGCCAGCAGCCGTAATTTTGGGACAGGGACGCAGACCCAGTACTTC	CASSRNFGTGTQTQYF
TRBV4-2	TRBD2	TRBJ2-7	NA	TGTGCCAGCAGCCAAGATGCTAGCGGGGGACACTACGAGCAGTACTTC	CASSQDASGGHYEQYF
TRBV18	TRBD1	TRBJ2-7	NA	TGTGCCAGCTCGCCCGACCGGACAGGGGGCTACGAGCAGTACTTC	CASSPDRTGGYEQYF
TRBV11-2	TRBD1	TRBJ2-7	NA	TGTGCCAGCAGCGCGCCCCGACAGGGGGGTTACGAGCAGTACTTC	CASSAPRQGGYEQYF
TRBV30	TRBD2	TRBJ2-7	NA	TGTGCCTGTACCTCGGGACTAGCGGGAACCTACGAGCAGTACTTC	CACTSGLAGTYEQYF
TRBV6-5	NA	TRBJ2-7	NA	TGTGCCAGCTCGAGGGTGGGCTCCTACGAGCAGTACTTC	CASSRVGSYEQYF
TRBV5-1	TRBD1	TRBJ2-7	NA	TGCGCCAGCAGCACCTGGACAGGGGGCTACGAGCAGTACTTC	CASSTWTGGYEQYF
TRBV5-8	NA	TRBJ1-5	NA	TGTGCCAGCAGCGTAGGGACACCTAATCAGCCCCAGCATTTT	CASSVGTPNQPQHF
TRBV10-2	TRBD1	TRBJ2-1	NA	TGCGCCAGCAGCCTCGAGACAGGGGGTCCCTATGAGCAGTTCTTC	CASSLETGGPYEQFF
TRBV7-2	NA	TRBJ2-7	NA	TGTGCCAGCAGCTTGGCCAGCTCCTACGAGCAGTACTTC	CASSLASSYEQYF
TRBV27	TRBD2	TRBJ2-7	NA	TGTGCCAGCAGTCCTACTAGCGGGGGACGTTCCTACGAGCAGTACTTC	CASSPTSGGRSYEQYF
TRBV18	NA	TRBJ2-5	NA	TGTGCCAGCTCAACAACTCTTACCGCCGAAGAGACCCAGTACTTC	CASSTTLTAEETQYF
TRBV10-1	TRBD1	TRBJ2-7	NA	TGCGCCAGCAGCCGGGACAGGGCCGGCGAGCAGTACTTC	CASSRDRAGEQYF
TRBV6-6	NA	TRBJ1-3	once	TGTGCCAGCAGCGTGACAGGAACTGGAAACACCATATATTTT	CASSVTGTGNTIYF
TRBV7-8	TRBD2	TRBJ2-7	once	TGTGCCAGCAGTATAGCGGGTCCTACCTACGAGCAGTACTTC	CASSIAGPTYEQYF
TRBV12-5	NA	TRBJ2-4	once	TGTGCTAGTGGCCCGCGGGGTTTAGCCAAAAACATTCAGTACTTC	CASGPRGLAKNIQYF
TRBV18	TRBD2	TRBJ2-7	NA	TGTGCCAGCCATAGGGGCGGGAGGGCCTACGAGCAGTACTTC	CASHRGGRAYEQYF
TRBV19	NA	TRBJ2-6	NA	TGTGCCAGTAGTATAGAAGGGACACCTGGGGCCAACGTCCTGACTTTC	CASSIEGTPGANVLTF
TRBV19	TRBD1	TRBJ1-1	NA	TGTGCCAGTAGTCGGGACAGGCACTATGAAGCTTTCTTT	CASSRDRHYEAFF
TRBV6-5	TRBD1	TRBJ1-2	NA	TGTGCCAGCAGTTCCCTAGGGACAGCCCACTATGGCTACACCTTC	CASSSLGTAHYGYTF
TRBV18	NA	TRBJ1-4	NA	TGTGCCAGCTCACCACCGCAGGCCTCCGCAACTAATGAAAAACTGTTTTTT	CASSPPQASATNEKLFF
TRBV6-6	NA	TRBJ2-7	NA	TGTGCCAGCAGGCACGGGGGCTCACACGAGCAGTACTTC	CASRHGGSHEQYF
TRBV5-1	TRBD2	TRBJ2-7	NA	TGCGCCAGCAGCTTGTTTCAGCGGGGGAAATCCTACGAGCAGTACTTC	CASSLFQRGKSYEQYF
TRBV10-3	NA	TRBJ1-2	once	TGTGCCATCAGTGATGGGGGGTTTCTTGGCGGCTACACCTTC	CAISDGGFLGGYTF
TRBV6-5	NA	TRBJ2-3	NA	TGTGCCAGCAGTTATCCAGGACCGGGATCAGATACGCAGTATTTT	CASSYPGPGSDTQYF
TRBV10-3	TRBD1	TRBJ1-1	NA	TGTGCCATCAGTGAGCCGACCACAGGGGCCCGGAACACTGAAGCTTTCTTT	CAISEPTTGARNTEAFF
TRBV5-6	NA	TRBJ2-5	NA	TGTGCCAGCAGCTTCGCCAGCCAAGAGACCCAGTACTTC	CASSFASQETQYF
TRBV7-3	TRBD1	TRBJ2-1	NA	TGTGCCAGCAGCTCCACCCGAGGGCAGGGGGCCAATGAGCAGTTCTTC	CASSSTRGQGANEQFF
TRBV2	TRBD1	TRBJ2-7	NA	TGTGCCAGCCGGACAGGGGGCAAAAGCGACGAGCAGTACTTC	CASRTGGKSDEQYF
TRBV28	TRBD2	TRBJ2-7	NA	TGTGTCCTGAGCGGGGGCCCTGGGGAGCAGTACTTC	CVLSGGPGEQYF
TRBV5-1	TRBD1	TRBJ2-3	NA	TGCGCCAGCAGCTTAGGGGGCCGGGCAGATACGCAGTATTTT	CASSLGGRADTQYF